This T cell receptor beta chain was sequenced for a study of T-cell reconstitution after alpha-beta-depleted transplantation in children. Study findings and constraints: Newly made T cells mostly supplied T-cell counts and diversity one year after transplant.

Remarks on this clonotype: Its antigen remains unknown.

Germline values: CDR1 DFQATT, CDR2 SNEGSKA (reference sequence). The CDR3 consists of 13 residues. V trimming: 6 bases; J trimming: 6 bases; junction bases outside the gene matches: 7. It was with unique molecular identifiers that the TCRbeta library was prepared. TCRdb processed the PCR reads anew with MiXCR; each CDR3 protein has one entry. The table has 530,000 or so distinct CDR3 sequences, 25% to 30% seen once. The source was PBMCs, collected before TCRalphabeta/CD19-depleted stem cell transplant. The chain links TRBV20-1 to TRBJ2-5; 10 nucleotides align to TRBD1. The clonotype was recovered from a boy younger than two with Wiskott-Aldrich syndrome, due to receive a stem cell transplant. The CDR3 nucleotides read TGCAGTGCAGAGGACAGGGGGGATAAGACCCAGTACTTC. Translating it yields CSAEDRGDKTQYF.